This T cell receptor beta chain was sequenced during a study of cytomegalovirus exposure and HLA in healthy donors. The PCR made use of 60 Vbeta and 13 Jbeta primers. Original processing methods: Around 12 million of around 85 million unique TCR beta chains were shared, per a later count. Method: immunoSEQ multiplex PCR; TCRdb's copy keeps in-frame clones and lacks some. V, J and clone size reflect that table, while D and trimming were determined from the DNA. This table has roughly 230,000 clones, over 90% appearing once. V was clipped by 4 bases and J by 6 bases; unmatched bases: 10. Per the germline V gene, CDR1 is SGHNT and CDR2 is YYREEE (reference sequence). The CDR3 sequence is 16 residues long.

The TCR sequence derives from a girl aged 2 to 9 in good health and CMV-seronegative. The sequenced sample was PBMCs. This chain joins TRBV5-4 and TRBJ2-1; 10 positions agree with TRBD1. Written as DNA, the CDR3 is TGTGCCAGCAGCCGCTGGACAGGGGGAAAGACCAATGAGCAGTTCTTC. Its protein is CASSRWTGGKTNEQFF.